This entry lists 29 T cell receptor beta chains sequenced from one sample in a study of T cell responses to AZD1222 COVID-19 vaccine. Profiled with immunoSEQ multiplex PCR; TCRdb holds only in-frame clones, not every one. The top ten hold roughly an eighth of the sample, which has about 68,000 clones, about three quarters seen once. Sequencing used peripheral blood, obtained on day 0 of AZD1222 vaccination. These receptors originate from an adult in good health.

As DNA, the CDR3 is TGTGCCAGTAGTATAGGAGCTCAGCCCCAGCATTTT. This encodes CASSIGAQPQHF. The chain has TRBV19 and TRBJ1-5; D ambiguous. The CDR3 loop spans 12 amino acids. V lost 1 base and J 6 bases, leaving 4 bases between the germline ends. The germline V gene has CDR1 LNHDA and CDR2 SQIVND (reference sequence).

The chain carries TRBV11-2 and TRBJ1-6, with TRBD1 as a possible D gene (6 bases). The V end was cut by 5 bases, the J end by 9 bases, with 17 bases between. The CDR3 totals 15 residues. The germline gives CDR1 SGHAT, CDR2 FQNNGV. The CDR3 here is CASSPTGSRGSPLHF. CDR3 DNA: TGTGCCAGCAGCCCAACAGGGTCCCGGGGTTCACCCCTCCACTTT.

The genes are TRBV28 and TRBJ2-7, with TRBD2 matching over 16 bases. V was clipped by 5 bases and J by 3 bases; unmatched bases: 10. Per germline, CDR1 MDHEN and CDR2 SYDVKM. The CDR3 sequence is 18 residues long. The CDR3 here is CASSSPGLAGGKVYEQYF. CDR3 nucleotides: TGTGCCAGCAGTAGCCCGGGACTAGCGGGGGGGAAAGTCTACGAGCAGTACTTC.

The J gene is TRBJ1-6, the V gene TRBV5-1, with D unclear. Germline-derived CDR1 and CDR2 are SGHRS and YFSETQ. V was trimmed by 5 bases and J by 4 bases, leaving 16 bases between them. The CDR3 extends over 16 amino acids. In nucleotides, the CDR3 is TGCGCCAGCAGACGAGTGGCGCAAGCATATAATTCACCCCTCCACTTT. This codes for CASRRVAQAYNSPLHF.

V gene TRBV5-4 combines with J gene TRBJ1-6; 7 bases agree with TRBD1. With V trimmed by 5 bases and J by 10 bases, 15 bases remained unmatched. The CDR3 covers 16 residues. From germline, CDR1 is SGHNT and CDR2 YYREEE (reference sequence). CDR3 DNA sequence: TGTGCCAGCAGAAAAAGGGCAGGGGGTATATGGTCACCCCTCCACTTT. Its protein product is CASRKRAGGIWSPLHF.

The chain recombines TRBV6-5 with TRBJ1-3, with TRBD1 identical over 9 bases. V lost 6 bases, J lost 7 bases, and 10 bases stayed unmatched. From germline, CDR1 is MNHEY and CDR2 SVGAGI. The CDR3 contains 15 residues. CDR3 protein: CASRKAGTGKNTIYF. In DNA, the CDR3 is TGTGCCAGCAGGAAAGCCGGGACAGGGAAGAACACCATATATTTT.

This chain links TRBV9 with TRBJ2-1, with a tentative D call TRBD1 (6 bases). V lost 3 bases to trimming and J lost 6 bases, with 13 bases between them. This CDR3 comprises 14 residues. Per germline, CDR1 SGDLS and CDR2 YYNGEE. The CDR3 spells CASSGSDRGNEQFF. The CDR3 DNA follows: TGTGCCAGCAGCGGATCGGACAGAGGCAATGAGCAGTTCTTC.

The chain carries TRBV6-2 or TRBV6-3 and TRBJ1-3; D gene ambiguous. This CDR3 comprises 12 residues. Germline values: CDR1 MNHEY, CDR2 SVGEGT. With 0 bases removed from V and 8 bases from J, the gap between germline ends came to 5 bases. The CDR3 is CASSYSMDTIYF. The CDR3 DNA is TGTGCCAGCAGTTACTCCATGGACACCATATATTTT.

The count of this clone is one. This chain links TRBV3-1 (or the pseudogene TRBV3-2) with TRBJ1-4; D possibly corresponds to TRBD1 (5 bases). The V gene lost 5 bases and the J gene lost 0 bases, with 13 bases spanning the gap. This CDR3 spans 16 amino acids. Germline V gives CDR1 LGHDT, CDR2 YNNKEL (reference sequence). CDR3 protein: CASSTQGRATNEKLFF. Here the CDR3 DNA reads TGTGCCAGCAGCACGCAGGGTCGGGCAACTAATGAAAAACTGTTTTTT.

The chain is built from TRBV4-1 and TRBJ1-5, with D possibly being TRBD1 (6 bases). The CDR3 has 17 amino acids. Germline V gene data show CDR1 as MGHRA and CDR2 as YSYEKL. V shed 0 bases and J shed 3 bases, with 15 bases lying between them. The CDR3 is CASSQEQGHLSNQPQHF. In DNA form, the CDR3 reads TGCGCCAGCAGCCAAGAACAGGGTCATCTCTCCAATCAGCCCCAGCATTTT.

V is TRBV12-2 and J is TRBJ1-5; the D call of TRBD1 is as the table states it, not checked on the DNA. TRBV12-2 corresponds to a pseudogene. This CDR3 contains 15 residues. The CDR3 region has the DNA TGTGCAAGTCGCTTAGAGGGAAGGGGATCTCAGCCCCAGCATTTT. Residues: CASRLEGRGSQPQHF.

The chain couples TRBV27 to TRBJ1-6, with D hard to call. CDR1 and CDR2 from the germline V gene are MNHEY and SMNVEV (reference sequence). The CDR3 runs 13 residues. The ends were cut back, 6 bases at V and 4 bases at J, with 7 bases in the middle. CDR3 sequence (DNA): TGTGCCAGCAGCCCATGGTATAATTCACCCCTCCACTTT. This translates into CASSPWYNSPLHF.

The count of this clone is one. CDR3 DNA sequence: TGTGCCAGCAGCTTACGAGGACGCAGGAAAACCTACGAGCAGTACTTC. Translation: CASSLRGRRKTYEQYF. The chain recombines TRBV7-2 with TRBJ2-7, with no clear D. V lost 2 bases to trimming and J lost 2 bases, with 16 bases between them. The CDR3 length is 16 residues. Germline-derived CDR1 and CDR2 are SGHTA and FQGNSA.

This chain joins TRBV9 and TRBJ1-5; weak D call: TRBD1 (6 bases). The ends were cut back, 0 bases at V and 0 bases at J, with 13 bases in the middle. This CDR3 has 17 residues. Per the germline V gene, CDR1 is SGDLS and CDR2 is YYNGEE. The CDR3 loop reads CASSVATGLYSNQPQHF. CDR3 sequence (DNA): TGTGCCAGCAGCGTAGCGACAGGCTTATATAGCAATCAGCCCCAGCATTTT.

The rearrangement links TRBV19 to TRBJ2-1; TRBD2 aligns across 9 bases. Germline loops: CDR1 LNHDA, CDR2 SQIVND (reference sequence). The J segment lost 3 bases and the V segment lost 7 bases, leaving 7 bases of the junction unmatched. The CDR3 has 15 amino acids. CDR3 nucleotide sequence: TGTGCCAGTAAGATTAGCGGGGGAGTCTACAATGAGCAGTTCTTC. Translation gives CASKISGGVYNEQFF. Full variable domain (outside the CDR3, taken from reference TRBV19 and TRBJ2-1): DGGITQSPKYLFRKEGQNVTLSCEQNLNHDAMYWYRQDPGQGLRLIYYSQIVNDFQKGDIAEGYSVSREKKESFPLTVTSAQKNPTAFYLCASKISGGVYNEQFFGPGTRLTVL.

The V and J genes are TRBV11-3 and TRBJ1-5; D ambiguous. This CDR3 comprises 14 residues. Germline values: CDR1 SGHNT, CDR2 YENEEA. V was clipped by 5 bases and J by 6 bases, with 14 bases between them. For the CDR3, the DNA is TGTGCCAGCAGCCCTCAGATAAGGCTTCAGCCCCAGCATTTT. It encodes CASSPQIRLQPQHF.

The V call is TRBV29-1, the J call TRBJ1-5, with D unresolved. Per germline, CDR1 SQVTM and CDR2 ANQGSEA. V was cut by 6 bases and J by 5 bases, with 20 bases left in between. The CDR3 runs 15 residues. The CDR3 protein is CSVVLDLSSDQPQHF. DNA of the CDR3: TGCAGCGTCGTGCTGGACTTATCGAGTGATCAGCCCCAGCATTTT.

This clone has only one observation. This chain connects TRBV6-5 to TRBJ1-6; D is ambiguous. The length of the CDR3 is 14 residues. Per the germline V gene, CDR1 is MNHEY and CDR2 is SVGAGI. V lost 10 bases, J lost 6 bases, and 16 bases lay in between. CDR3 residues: CANGSSVPNSPLHF. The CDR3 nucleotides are TGTGCCAACGGAAGTTCGGTACCTAATTCACCCCTCCACTTT.

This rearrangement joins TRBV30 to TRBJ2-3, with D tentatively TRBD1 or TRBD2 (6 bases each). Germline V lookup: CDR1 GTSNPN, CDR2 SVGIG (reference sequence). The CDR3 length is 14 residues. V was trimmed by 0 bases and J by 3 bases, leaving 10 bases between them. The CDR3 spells CAWSVGGLTDTQYF. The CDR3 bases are TGTGCCTGGAGTGTAGGGGGGCTAACAGATACGCAGTATTTT. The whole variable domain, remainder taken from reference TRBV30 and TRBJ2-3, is SQTIHQWPATLVQPVGSPLSLECTVEGTSNPNLYWYRQAAGRGLQLLFYSVGIGQISSEVPQNLSASRPQDRQFILSSKKLLLSDSGFYLCAWSVGGLTDTQYFGPGTRLTVL.

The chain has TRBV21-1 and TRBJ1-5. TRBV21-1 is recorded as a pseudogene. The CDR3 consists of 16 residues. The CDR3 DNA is TGTGCCAGCAGCAAAAAAGTGGGGTATAGCAATCAGCCCCAGCATTTT. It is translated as CASSKKVGYSNQPQHF.

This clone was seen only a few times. In nucleotides, the CDR3 is TGTGCCAGCAGTAAAAGGCGCCAGAACGGGGAGCTGTTTTTT. Translated, it gives CASSKRRQNGELFF. This chain joins TRBV27 and TRBJ2-2, with D hard to call. Germline V gives CDR1 MNHEY, CDR2 SMNVEV (reference sequence). The V end was cut by 5 bases, the J end by 7 bases, with 14 bases between. This CDR3 is 14 amino acids long.

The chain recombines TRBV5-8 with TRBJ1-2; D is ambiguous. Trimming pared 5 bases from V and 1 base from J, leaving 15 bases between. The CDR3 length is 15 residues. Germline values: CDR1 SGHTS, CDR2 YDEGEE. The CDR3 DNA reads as TGTGCCAGCAGTAAGAACCGACTCCTTAACTATGGCTACACCTTC. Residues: CASSKNRLLNYGYTF.

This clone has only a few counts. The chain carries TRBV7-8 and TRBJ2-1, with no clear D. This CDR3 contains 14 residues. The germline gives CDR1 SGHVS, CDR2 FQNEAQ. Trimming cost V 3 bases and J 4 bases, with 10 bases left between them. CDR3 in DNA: TGTGCCAGCAGCTTCTCTTCTGTTTACAATGAGCAGTTCTTC. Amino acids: CASSFSSVYNEQFF. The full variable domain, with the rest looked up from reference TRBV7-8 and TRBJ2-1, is GAGVSQSPRYKVAKRGQDVALRCDPISGHVSLFWYQQALGQGPEFLTYFQNEAQLDKSGLPSDRFFAERPEGSVSTLKIQRTQQEDSAVYLCASSFSSVYNEQFFGPGTRLTVL.

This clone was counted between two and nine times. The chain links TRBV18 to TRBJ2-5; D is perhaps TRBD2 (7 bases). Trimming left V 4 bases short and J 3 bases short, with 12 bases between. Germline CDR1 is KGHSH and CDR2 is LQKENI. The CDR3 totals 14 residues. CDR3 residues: CASSLRGAKETQYF. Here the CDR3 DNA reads TGTGCCAGCTCACTTCGGGGGGCCAAAGAGACCCAGTACTTC.

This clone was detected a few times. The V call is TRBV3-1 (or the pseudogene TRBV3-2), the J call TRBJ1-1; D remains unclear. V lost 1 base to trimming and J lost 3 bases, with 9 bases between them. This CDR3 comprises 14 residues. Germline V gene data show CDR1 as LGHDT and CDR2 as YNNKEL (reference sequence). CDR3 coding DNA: TGTGCCAGCAGCCAAGGCTGGGAGGACACTGAAGCTTTCTTT. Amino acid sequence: CASSQGWEDTEAFF.

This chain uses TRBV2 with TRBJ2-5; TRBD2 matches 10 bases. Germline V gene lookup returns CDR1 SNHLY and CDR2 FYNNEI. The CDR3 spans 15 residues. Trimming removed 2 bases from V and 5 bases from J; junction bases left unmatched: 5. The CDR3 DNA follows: TGTGCCAGCAGTGAATTAGCGGGGGGAGATGAGACCCAGTACTTC. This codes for CASSELAGGDETQYF.

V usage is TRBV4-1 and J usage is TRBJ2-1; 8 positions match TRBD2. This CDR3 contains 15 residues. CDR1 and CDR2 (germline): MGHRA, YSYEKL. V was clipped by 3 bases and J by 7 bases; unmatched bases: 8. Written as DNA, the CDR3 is TGCGCCAGCAGCCAGCCCGGGACTAGATATAATGAGCAGTTCTTC. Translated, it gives CASSQPGTRYNEQFF.

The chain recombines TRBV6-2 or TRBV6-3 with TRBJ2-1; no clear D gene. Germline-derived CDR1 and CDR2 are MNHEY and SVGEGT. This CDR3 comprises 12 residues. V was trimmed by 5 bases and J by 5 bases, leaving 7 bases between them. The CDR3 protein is CASSPSDNEQFF. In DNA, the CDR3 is TGTGCCAGCAGTCCGTCCGACAATGAGCAGTTCTTC.

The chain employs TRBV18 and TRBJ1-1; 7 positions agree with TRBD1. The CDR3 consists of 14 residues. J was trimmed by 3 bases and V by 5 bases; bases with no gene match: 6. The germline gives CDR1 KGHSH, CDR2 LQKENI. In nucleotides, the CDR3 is TGTGCCAGCTCAGCGGGACAGTCCCACACTGAAGCTTTCTTT. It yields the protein CASSAGQSHTEAFF.